Below are 23 T cell receptor beta chains sequenced from a single sample in a study of cytomegalovirus exposure and HLA in healthy donors. Repertoires were generated with immunoSEQ multiplex PCR, while TCRdb's copy carries only in-frame clones and drops some. The sample has around 250,000 clones; 85% to 90% are singletons. The specimen was PBMCs. These receptor sequences come from a woman between 18 and 29 years old in good health and CMV-seronegative.

The genes are TRBV5-1 and TRBJ2-3; 7 bases line up with TRBD1. The length of the CDR3 is 14 residues. Losses at the gene ends were 7 bases for V and 0 bases for J; bases not matched to a gene: 5. In germline, CDR1 is SGHRS, CDR2 YFSETQ. CDR3 sequence (DNA): TGCGCCAGCGTCCGGGACAGTAGCACAGATACGCAGTATTTT. Protein: CASVRDSSTDTQYF.

The CDR3 here is CASSSVQGTNTGELFF. DNA for the CDR3: TGTGCCAGCAGCTCTGTCCAGGGAACAAACACCGGGGAGCTGTTTTTT. This chain uses TRBV11-2 with TRBJ2-2, with D possibly TRBD1 on 5 matching bases. Germline-derived CDR1 and CDR2 are SGHAT and FQNNGV. Deletions cut 4 bases from V and 2 bases from J, with 14 bases between. The CDR3 contains 16 residues.

V gene TRBV6-1 combines with J gene TRBJ1-4, with D perhaps TRBD1 (5 bases). V was trimmed by 2 bases and J by 6 bases, leaving 13 bases between them. Per germline, CDR1 MNHNS and CDR2 SASEGT. The CDR3 length is 15 residues. The CDR3 DNA is TGTGCCAGCAGTGAACTGGGTCAGGGTGATGAAAAACTGTTTTTT. Translation: CASSELGQGDEKLFF.

V is TRBV25-1 and J is TRBJ1-2; 8 bases align to TRBD1. The CDR3 spans 15 residues. V dropped 6 bases and J dropped 5; count of bases not matched to a gene: 11. CDR1 and CDR2 (germline): MGHDK, SYGVNS. CDR3 in DNA: TGTGCCAGCAGCACCCCGGGACAGGTCCTATATGGCTACACCTTC. Amino acid sequence: CASSTPGQVLYGYTF.

The DNA for the CDR3 is TGTGCCAGCAGTGAAGGGAGGGTGGGAAATCAGCCCCAGCATTTT. Its protein product is CASSEGRVGNQPQHF. The chain links TRBV6-1 to TRBJ1-5; D gene unclear. The V end was cut by 1 base, the J end by 4 bases, with 11 bases between. The germline V gene encodes CDR1 MNHNS and CDR2 SASEGT. The CDR3 runs 15 residues.

The chain uses TRBV5-6 and TRBJ1-1; no clear D. CDR3 length: 13 residues. The V gene's germline CDR1 is SGHDT and CDR2 YYEEEE. Between the trimmed V and J ends, which lost 3 bases and 4 bases, there was a span of 10 bases. In DNA, the CDR3 is TGTGCCAGCAGCTGGGGAGTGGGCACTGAAGCTTTCTTT. The encoded protein is CASSWGVGTEAFF.

This CDR3 is CASSEALSDYGYTF. The CDR3 DNA sequence: TGTGCCAGCAGTGAAGCGCTATCGGACTATGGCTACACCTTC. The V and J genes are TRBV2 and TRBJ1-2; D not certain. Trimming shortened V by 0 bases and J by 3 bases, and 8 bases separated the two germline ends. The CDR3 runs to 14 residues. Germline loops: CDR1 SNHLY, CDR2 FYNNEI.

The chain uses TRBV5-1 and TRBJ1-4; TRBD1 is a possible D gene (6 bases). This CDR3 has 14 amino acids. Trimming cost V 4 bases and J 6 bases, with 13 bases left between them. Per germline, CDR1 SGHRS and CDR2 YFSETQ. The CDR3 is CASSKTGPHEKLFF. For the CDR3, the DNA is TGCGCCAGCAGCAAGACAGGTCCCCATGAAAAACTGTTTTTT.

The table lists this clone with a count of one. This chain joins TRBV5-5 and TRBJ1-5; D possibly corresponds to TRBD1 (6 bases). The V end lost 4 bases, the J end lost 1 base, and 9 bases lay between the germline ends. CDR1 SGHKS and CDR2 YYEKEE come from the germline V gene (reference sequence). The CDR3 is 14 residues long. The CDR3 DNA reads as TGTGCCAGCAGCGTCGGACAGAGCAATCAGCCCCAGCATTTT. Amino acids: CASSVGQSNQPQHF.

The CDR3, as DNA: TGCGCCAGCAGCCAAGAGCGCCCGTACAATGAGCAGTTCTTC. It codes for CASSQERPYNEQFF. The chain recombines TRBV4-1 with TRBJ2-1; D is unclear. Germline CDR1 reads MGHRA; CDR2 reads YSYEKL. The V end lost 0 bases, the J end lost 4 bases, and 7 bases lay between the germline ends. The CDR3 is 14 amino acids.

This chain's CDR3 is CASSPEASSYNEQFF. CDR3 in DNA: TGTGCCAGCAGCCCCGAGGCGAGCTCCTACAATGAGCAGTTCTTC. The chain employs TRBV2 and TRBJ2-1; D is uncertain. Germline V gives CDR1 SNHLY, CDR2 FYNNEI. CDR3 size: 15 residues. The V end was cut by 6 bases, the J end by 0 bases, with 12 bases between.

The chain uses TRBV4-1 and TRBJ1-1; 8 positions agree with TRBD1. This CDR3 contains 14 residues. Germline V gene sequence: CDR1 MGHRA, CDR2 YSYEKL. The J segment lost 10 bases and the V segment lost 4 bases, leaving 11 bases of the junction unmatched. This chain's CDR3 is CASSRNPGDRGAFF. The DNA of the CDR3 is TGCGCCAGCAGCCGTAACCCGGGTGACAGGGGAGCTTTCTTT.

V gene TRBV27 combines with J gene TRBJ2-5, with TRBD2 identical over 10 bases. The CDR3 contains 15 residues. CDR1 is MNHEY and CDR2 is SMNVEV in the germline V gene (reference sequence). The V segment lost 6 bases and the J segment 5 bases; nucleotides outside the gene matches: 9. The CDR3 nucleotides are TGTGCCAGCAGAAATAGCGGGGGGCGGTGGGAGACCCAGTACTTC. It specifies CASRNSGGRWETQYF.

The V gene is TRBV27, the J gene TRBJ2-3; 8 positions match TRBD1. Germline loops: CDR1 MNHEY, CDR2 SMNVEV (reference sequence). CDR3 length: 14 amino acids. The junction had 4 bases not matched to a gene; V was cut back by 7 bases and J by 1 base. The CDR3, as DNA: TGTGCCAGCACCTTGACAGGGGGCACAGATACGCAGTATTTT. It specifies CASTLTGGTDTQYF.

CDR3 sequence reads: CASSLSAGGETQYF. CDR3 coding DNA: TGTGCCAGCAGTTTATCTGCGGGTGGGGAGACCCAGTACTTC. The chain links TRBV28 to TRBJ2-5, with TRBD2 as a possible D gene (5 bases). Germline CDR1 MDHEN, CDR2 SYDVKM. The CDR3 is made up of 14 amino acids. Between the trimmed V and J ends, which lost 1 base and 5 bases, there was a span of 11 bases.

This rearrangement joins TRBV19 to TRBJ1-1; 9 bases are shared with TRBD1. The germline gives CDR1 LNHDA, CDR2 SQIVND (reference sequence). Trimming removed 3 bases from V and 3 bases from J; junction bases left unmatched: 8. The CDR3 runs to 16 residues. The CDR3 is CASSMGQGRGDTEAFF. CDR3 DNA: TGTGCCAGTAGTATGGGACAGGGCCGAGGGGACACTGAAGCTTTCTTT.

The chain carries TRBV10-3 and TRBJ2-3, with D perhaps TRBD1 (6 bases). Germline assignment: CDR1 ENHRY and CDR2 SYGVKD. The CDR3 has 16 residues. Trimming stripped 0 bases from V and 6 bases from J, with 16 bases between. CDR3 residues: CAISESTSGVRDTQYF. For the CDR3, the DNA is TGTGCCATCAGTGAGTCGACTTCAGGGGTTAGGGATACGCAGTATTTT.

The rearrangement links TRBV28 to TRBJ2-5; TRBD1 aligns across 7 bases. The V gene's germline CDR1 is MDHEN and CDR2 SYDVKM. V gave up 6 bases and J gave up 3 bases; unmatched junction bases: 10. The CDR3 totals 15 residues. CDR3 DNA sequence: TGTGCCAGCAGCTTTACAGGGGCGCTGGAAGAGACCCAGTACTTC. Protein: CASSFTGALEETQYF.

This chain connects TRBV5-6 to TRBJ2-2, with 10 nucleotides matching TRBD1. J was trimmed by 4 bases and V by 4 bases; bases with no gene match: 4. CDR1 is SGHDT and CDR2 is YYEEEE in the germline V gene. This CDR3 contains 15 residues. CDR3 sequence: CASSPGTGVTGELFF. In DNA, the CDR3 is TGTGCCAGCAGCCCCGGGACAGGGGTCACCGGGGAGCTGTTTTTT.

The rearrangement joins TRBV5-4 to TRBJ2-7; 11 bases agree with TRBD2. The germline V gene encodes CDR1 SGHNT and CDR2 YYREEE (reference sequence). Trimming took 3 bases from V and 4 from J; bases not matched to a gene: 6. The CDR3 contains 15 residues. CDR3 region: CASSSLAGGLYEQYF. The CDR3 DNA sequence: TGTGCCAGCAGCTCTCTAGCGGGGGGTTTGTACGAGCAGTACTTC.

J is TRBJ1-3 and V is TRBV28; D not resolved. V gave up 4 bases and J gave up 0 bases, with 13 bases separating them. Germline CDR1 MDHEN, CDR2 SYDVKM. This CDR3 contains 16 residues. CDR3 bases: TGTGCCAGCAGTTCAATGGAAGACTACTCTGGAAACACCATATATTTT. Translation gives CASSSMEDYSGNTIYF.

The chain uses TRBV9 and TRBJ1-1; D ambiguous. Germline V gene lookup returns CDR1 SGDLS and CDR2 YYNGEE. The CDR3 totals 14 residues. V dropped 1 base and J dropped 4 bases, with 11 bases sitting between them. CDR3 region: CASSVIGGITEAFF. DNA of the CDR3: TGTGCCAGCAGCGTAATCGGCGGGATCACTGAAGCTTTCTTT.

CDR3 region: CASSLNSAGAAYEQYF. The CDR3 DNA reads TGTGCCAGCAGCTTAAATTCCGCAGGGGCGGCTTACGAGCAGTACTTC. The chain carries TRBV7-9 and TRBJ2-7; tentative D call: TRBD1 (6 bases). Germline CDR1 and CDR2: SEHNR and FQNEAQ (reference sequence). CDR3 length equals 16 residues. V was pared by 2 bases and J by 4 bases, with 18 bases between.